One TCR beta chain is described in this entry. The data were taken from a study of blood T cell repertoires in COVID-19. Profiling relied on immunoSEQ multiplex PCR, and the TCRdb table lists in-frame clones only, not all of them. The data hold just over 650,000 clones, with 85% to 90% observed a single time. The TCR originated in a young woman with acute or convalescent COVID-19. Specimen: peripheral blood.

The CDR3 DNA follows: TGCGCCAGCAGCATTAGAGGGGACAGGGACTCCTACGAGCAGTACTTC. It is translated as CASSIRGDRDSYEQYF. The chain combines TRBV4-1 with TRBJ2-7, with 9 bases that match TRBD1. V was pared by 5 bases and J by 0 bases, with 8 bases of the junction left unmatched. Per the germline V gene, CDR1 is MGHRA and CDR2 is YSYEKL. The CDR3 sequence is 16 residues long.